Listed here are 17 T cell receptor beta chains from one sample, sequenced in a study of cytomegalovirus exposure and HLA in healthy donors. TCRdb keeps only in-frame clones here, not all; method: immunoSEQ multiplex PCR. The data contain roughly 48,000 clones, roughly 85% of them singletons. The sample comprised PBMCs. The receptors were gathered from a woman aged 25 to 39 in good health and CMV-seronegative.

This chain links TRBV27 with TRBJ2-1; 12 nucleotides align to TRBD2. Germline CDR1 reads MNHEY; CDR2 reads SMNVEV (reference sequence). The V and J ends lost 5 bases and 2 bases, in that order; junction bases with no gene match: 7. This CDR3 region has 17 residues. Written as DNA, the CDR3 is TGTGCCAGCAGTCCAAGGACTAGCGGGAATGCCTACAATGAGCAGTTCTTC. Translation gives CASSPRTSGNAYNEQFF.

The V gene is TRBV6-5, the J gene TRBJ2-7; 8 positions agree with TRBD2. V was pared by 5 bases and J by 4 bases, with 4 bases of the junction left unmatched. Germline V gene sequence: CDR1 MNHEY, CDR2 SVGAGI. The CDR3 runs 13 residues. The CDR3 sequence: CASSREGRYEQYF. The CDR3 nucleotides are TGTGCCAGCAGTCGGGAGGGCAGATACGAGCAGTACTTC.

The genes are TRBV20-1 and TRBJ2-7; D uncertain. V gave up 6 bases and J gave up 6 bases, with 9 bases separating them. The CDR3 runs to 10 residues. Looked up from germline, CDR1 is DFQATT and CDR2 is SNEGSKA (reference sequence). CDR3 DNA sequence: TGCAGTGCCGAGCTGCGCGAGCAGTACTTC. Amino acids: CSAELREQYF.

The V gene is TRBV28, the J gene TRBJ2-1; unclear D gene. V was pared by 7 bases and J by 5 bases, with 15 bases between. The CDR3 spans 14 residues. The germline V gene encodes CDR1 MDHEN and CDR2 SYDVKM. This CDR3 reads CASTPVGNNNEQFF. DNA of the CDR3: TGTGCCAGCACCCCAGTGGGCAATAACAATGAGCAGTTCTTC. The whole variable domain, filled in from reference TRBV28 and TRBJ2-1, reads DVKVTQSSRYLVKRTGEKVFLECVQDMDHENMFWYRQDPGLGLRLIYFSYDVKMKEKGDIPEGYSVSREKKERFSLILESASTNQTSMYLCASTPVGNNNEQFFGPGTRLTVL.

The gene calls are TRBV6-6 and TRBJ2-3; no reliable D call. V gave up 3 bases and J gave up 0 bases, with 10 bases separating them. The CDR3 has 15 amino acids. CDR1 is MNHNY and CDR2 is SVGAGI in the germline V gene (reference sequence). CDR3 amino acids: CASSYVQRSTDTQYF. CDR3 DNA sequence: TGTGCCAGCAGTTATGTCCAGCGAAGCACAGATACGCAGTATTTT.

This clone was detected only a few times. The chain is built from TRBV6-1 and TRBJ1-1, with D maybe TRBD1 (6 bases). CDR1 and CDR2 (germline): MNHNS, SASEGT. V lost 7 bases to trimming and J lost 0 bases, with 15 bases between them. This CDR3 spans 15 amino acids. The CDR3 loop reads CASISLGGLNTEAFF. Here the CDR3 DNA reads TGTGCCAGCATCTCACTAGGGGGACTGAACACTGAAGCTTTCTTT.

The chain's CDR3 is CASRSLFRESNTGELFF. CDR3 sequence (DNA): TGTGCCAGTCGGTCCCTTTTCCGGGAGAGTAACACCGGGGAGCTGTTTTTT. V is TRBV27 and J is TRBJ2-2, with D perhaps matching TRBD2 (6 bases). Trimming pared 9 bases from V and 2 bases from J, leaving 22 bases between. The CDR3 has 17 residues. Germline assignment: CDR1 MNHEY and CDR2 SMNVEV (reference sequence).

The V gene is TRBV19, the J gene TRBJ2-7; TRBD1 matches 8 bases. J gave up 2 bases and V 5 bases, and 11 bases lay outside the gene matches. The CDR3 loop spans 16 amino acids. Germline lookup yields CDR1 LNHDA and CDR2 SQIVND (reference sequence). CDR3 in DNA: TGTGCCAGTAGTCGGCGGACAGGGCTGTCAACCTACGAGCAGTACTTC. This encodes CASSRRTGLSTYEQYF.

The chain is built from TRBV7-6 and TRBJ2-5; D possibly corresponds to TRBD2 (6 bases). The V end lost 7 bases, the J end lost 4 bases, and 16 bases lay between the germline ends. CDR3 length: 14 residues. CDR1 and CDR2 (germline): SGHVS, FNYEAQ. The CDR3 is CASNPWAGRETQYF. Written as DNA, the CDR3 is TGTGCCAGCAACCCGTGGGCGGGGAGAGAGACCCAGTACTTC.

The V call is TRBV27, the J call TRBJ2-7; D remains unclear. The CDR3 has 14 residues. Trimming left V 6 bases short and J 1 base short, with 13 bases between. Germline V gene sequence: CDR1 MNHEY, CDR2 SMNVEV (reference sequence). The CDR3 is CASSHNLWSYEQYF. The CDR3 DNA is TGTGCCAGCAGCCACAATCTTTGGTCCTACGAGCAGTACTTC.

This chain links TRBV27 with TRBJ1-2; 12 bases agree with TRBD1. This CDR3 has 16 amino acids. Losses at the gene ends were 8 bases for V and 8 bases for J; bases not matched to a gene: 15. Germline V lookup: CDR1 MNHEY, CDR2 SMNVEV (reference sequence). CDR3 bases: TGTGCCAGCGCAGGGGGGTGGGACAGGGGGCTCCGGGGCTACACCTTC. Protein product: CASAGGWDRGLRGYTF.

The V call is TRBV6-5, the J call TRBJ1-2; D remains ambiguous. The CDR3 runs to 13 residues. Trimming pared 7 bases from V and 3 bases from J, leaving 12 bases between. CDR1 and CDR2 from the germline V gene are MNHEY and SVGAGI. CDR3 nucleotides: TGTGCCAGCACTCCTTCGTGGCACTATGGCTACACCTTC. This translates into CASTPSWHYGYTF.

The J gene is TRBJ2-2, the V gene TRBV5-1; 7 positions match TRBD1. Germline CDR1 reads SGHRS; CDR2 reads YFSETQ. V lost 3 bases and J lost 5; bases outside the gene matches: 4. The CDR3 length is 14 residues. The CDR3 bases are TGCGCCAGCAGCTCTACACAGGGGACCGGGGAGCTGTTTTTT. This sequence encodes CASSSTQGTGELFF.

The J gene is TRBJ2-3, the V gene TRBV10-3; 12 bases line up with TRBD1. The CDR3 is 16 amino acids. Germline-derived CDR1 and CDR2 are ENHRY and SYGVKD. V dropped 4 bases and J dropped 6; count of bases not matched to a gene: 8. As DNA, the CDR3 is TGTGCCATCAGTGCACCGGGACAGGGGGCGGTGGATACGCAGTATTTT. Translating gives CAISAPGQGAVDTQYF.

This clone was seen a few times. Other DNA sequences in this specimen translate into the identical CDR3. V and J are TRBV7-3 and TRBJ2-1; 14 nucleotides line up with TRBD2. The CDR3 loop spans 15 amino acids. V shed 8 bases, J shed 0 bases, and the junction held 0 bases outside the gene matches. Germline V lookup: CDR1 SGHTA, CDR2 FQGTGA. Written as DNA, the CDR3 is TGTGCCAGCGGACTAGCGGGAGGCTCCTACAATGAGCAGTTCTTC. Translated, it gives CASGLAGGSYNEQFF.

The V call is TRBV28, the J call TRBJ2-3, with 10 nucleotides matching TRBD1. CDR1 and CDR2 from the germline V gene are MDHEN and SYDVKM. V dropped 7 bases and J dropped 4; count of bases not matched to a gene: 8. The length of the CDR3 is 15 residues. The chain's CDR3 is CASISGTGEADTQYF. CDR3 in DNA: TGTGCCAGCATATCCGGGACAGGGGAGGCAGATACGCAGTATTTT.

J is TRBJ2-1 and V is TRBV12-5; perhaps TRBD2 as D (6 bases). This CDR3 has 13 amino acids. Trimming left V 5 bases short and J 8 bases short, with 13 bases between. Per germline, CDR1 LGHNT and CDR2 FRNRAP. The CDR3 region has the DNA TGTGCTAGTGGTCGGGAGTTCACCCATGAGCAGTTCTTC. It is translated as CASGREFTHEQFF.